This record looks at one TCR beta chain sequence and its context. In the original analysis: Reference gene primers were amplified, and this amplification served to estimate nucleated cell counts. Profiled with immunoSEQ multiplex PCR; TCRdb holds only in-frame clones, not every one. V and J calls and clone size follow that table, whereas D and trimming were derived from the DNA. The data show under 70,000 clones, with around 86% seen just once and approximately 11% held by the top ten. This CDR3 has 14 amino acids. J lost 7 bases, V lost 4 bases, and 7 bases had no gene match. Germline CDR1 and CDR2: SGHRS and YFSETQ. These data come from a study of blood T cell repertoires in COVID-19. About the study: Some COVID-19 samples were acute and others convalescent; all came from the United States, Italy and Spain. PBMCs, B-cell-depleted T cells, or T cells were the source of the cDNA or gDNA that made up the material.

The TCR was taken from a young woman with acute or convalescent COVID-19. The gene calls are TRBV5-1 and TRBJ2-1; TRBD1 matches 8 bases. Input material: peripheral blood. The CDR3 sequence: CASSREQGENEQFF. The CDR3 nucleotides read TGCGCCAGCAGCCGAGAACAGGGGGAAAATGAGCAGTTCTTC.